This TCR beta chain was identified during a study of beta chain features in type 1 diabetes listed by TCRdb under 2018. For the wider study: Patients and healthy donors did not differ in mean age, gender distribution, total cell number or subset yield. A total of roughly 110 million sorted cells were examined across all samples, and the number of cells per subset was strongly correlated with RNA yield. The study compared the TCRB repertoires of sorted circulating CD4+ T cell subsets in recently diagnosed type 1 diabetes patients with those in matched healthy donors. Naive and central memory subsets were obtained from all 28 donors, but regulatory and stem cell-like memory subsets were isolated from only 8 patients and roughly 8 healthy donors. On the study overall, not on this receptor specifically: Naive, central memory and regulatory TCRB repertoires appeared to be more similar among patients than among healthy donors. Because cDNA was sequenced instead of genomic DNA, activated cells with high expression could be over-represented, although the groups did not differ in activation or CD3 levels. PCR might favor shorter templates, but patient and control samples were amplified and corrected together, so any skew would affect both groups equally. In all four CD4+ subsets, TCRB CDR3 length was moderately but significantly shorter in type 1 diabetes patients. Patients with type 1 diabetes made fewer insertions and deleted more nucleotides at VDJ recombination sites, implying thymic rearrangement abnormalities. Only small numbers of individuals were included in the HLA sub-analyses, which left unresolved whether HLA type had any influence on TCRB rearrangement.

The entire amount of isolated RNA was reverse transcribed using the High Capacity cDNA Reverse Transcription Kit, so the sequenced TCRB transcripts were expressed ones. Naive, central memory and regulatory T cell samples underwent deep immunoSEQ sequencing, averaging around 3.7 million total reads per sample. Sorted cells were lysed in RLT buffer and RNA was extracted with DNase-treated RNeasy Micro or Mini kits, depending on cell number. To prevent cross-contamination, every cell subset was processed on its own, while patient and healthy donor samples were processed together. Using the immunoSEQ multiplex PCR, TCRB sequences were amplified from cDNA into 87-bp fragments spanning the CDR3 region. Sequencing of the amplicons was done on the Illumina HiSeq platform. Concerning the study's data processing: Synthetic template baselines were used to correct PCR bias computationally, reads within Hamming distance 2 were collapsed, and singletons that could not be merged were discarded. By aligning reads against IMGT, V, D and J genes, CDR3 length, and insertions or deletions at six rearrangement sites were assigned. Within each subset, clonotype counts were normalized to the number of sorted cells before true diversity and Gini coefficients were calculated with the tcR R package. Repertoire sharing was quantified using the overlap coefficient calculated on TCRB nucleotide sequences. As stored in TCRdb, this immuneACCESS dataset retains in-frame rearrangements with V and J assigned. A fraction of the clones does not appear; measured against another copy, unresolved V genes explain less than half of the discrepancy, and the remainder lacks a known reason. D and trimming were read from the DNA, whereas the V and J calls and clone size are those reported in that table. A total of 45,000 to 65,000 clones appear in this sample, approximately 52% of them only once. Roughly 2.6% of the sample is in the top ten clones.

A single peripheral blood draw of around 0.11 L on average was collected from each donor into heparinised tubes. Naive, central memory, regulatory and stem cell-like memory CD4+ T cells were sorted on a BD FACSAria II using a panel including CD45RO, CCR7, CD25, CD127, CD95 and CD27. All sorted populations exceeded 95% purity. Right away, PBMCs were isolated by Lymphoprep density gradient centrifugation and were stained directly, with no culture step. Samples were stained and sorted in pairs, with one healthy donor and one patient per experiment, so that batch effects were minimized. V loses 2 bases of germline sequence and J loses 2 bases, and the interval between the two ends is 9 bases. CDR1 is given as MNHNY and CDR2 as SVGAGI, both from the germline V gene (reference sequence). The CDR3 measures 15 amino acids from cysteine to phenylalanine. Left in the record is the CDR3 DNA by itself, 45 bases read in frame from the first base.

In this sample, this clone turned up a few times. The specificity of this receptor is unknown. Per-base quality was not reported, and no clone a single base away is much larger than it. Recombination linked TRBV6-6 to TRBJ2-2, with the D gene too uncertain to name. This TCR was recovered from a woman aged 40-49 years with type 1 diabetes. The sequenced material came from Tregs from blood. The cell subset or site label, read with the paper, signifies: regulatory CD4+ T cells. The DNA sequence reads TGTGCCAGCAGTTACAAAGGCGGAAACACCGGGGAGCTGTTTTTT. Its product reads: CASSYKGGNTGELFF.